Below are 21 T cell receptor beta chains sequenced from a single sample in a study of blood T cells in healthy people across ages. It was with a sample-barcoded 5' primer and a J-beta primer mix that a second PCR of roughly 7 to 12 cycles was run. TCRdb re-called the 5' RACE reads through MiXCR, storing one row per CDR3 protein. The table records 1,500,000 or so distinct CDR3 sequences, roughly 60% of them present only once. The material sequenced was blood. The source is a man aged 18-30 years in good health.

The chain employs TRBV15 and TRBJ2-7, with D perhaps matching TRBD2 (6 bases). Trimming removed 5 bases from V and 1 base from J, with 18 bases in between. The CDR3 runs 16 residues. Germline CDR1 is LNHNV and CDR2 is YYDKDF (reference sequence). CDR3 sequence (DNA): TGTGCCACCAGCCCTTCCCCGGGGGAAAGGTCCTACGAGCAGTACTTC. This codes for CATSPSPGERSYEQYF.

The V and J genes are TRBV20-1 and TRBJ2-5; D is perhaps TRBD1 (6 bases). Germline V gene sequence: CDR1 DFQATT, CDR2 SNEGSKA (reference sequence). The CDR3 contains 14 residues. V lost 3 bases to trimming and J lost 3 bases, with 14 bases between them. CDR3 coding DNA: TGCAGTGCTAGTCCCTTCAGGGGTAAAGAGACCCAGTACTTC. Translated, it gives CSASPFRGKETQYF.

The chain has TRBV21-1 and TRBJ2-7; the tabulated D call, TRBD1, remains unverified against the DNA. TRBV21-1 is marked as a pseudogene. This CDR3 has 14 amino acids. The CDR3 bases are TGTGCCAGCAGCGGACGACAGAAATACTACGAGCAGTACTTC. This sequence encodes CASSGRQKYYEQYF.

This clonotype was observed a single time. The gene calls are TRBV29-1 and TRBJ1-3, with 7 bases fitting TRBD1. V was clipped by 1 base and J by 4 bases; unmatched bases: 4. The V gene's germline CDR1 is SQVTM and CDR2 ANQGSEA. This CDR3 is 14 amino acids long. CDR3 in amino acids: CSVEATGVGNTIYF. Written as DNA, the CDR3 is TGCAGCGTTGAAGCTACAGGGGTGGGAAACACCATATATTTT.

The CDR3 bases are TGCAGCGTTAGCGGACCCGGGGAGCTGTTTTTT. It encodes CSVSGPGELFF. The chain uses TRBV29-1 and TRBJ2-2, with D tentatively TRBD2 (5 bases). This CDR3 has 11 residues. Trimming took 5 bases from V and 6 from J, leaving 7 bases between them. Germline V gene lookup returns CDR1 SQVTM and CDR2 ANQGSEA.

The CDR3, as DNA: TGCGCCAGCAGGTTCACAGGGGCCGATGAGCAGTTCTTC. Amino acids: CASRFTGADEQFF. This chain links TRBV4-1 with TRBJ2-1; 7 positions match TRBD1. From germline, CDR1 is MGHRA and CDR2 YSYEKL. V shed 6 bases and J 8 bases; nucleotides not matched to a gene: 7. The CDR3 runs 13 residues.

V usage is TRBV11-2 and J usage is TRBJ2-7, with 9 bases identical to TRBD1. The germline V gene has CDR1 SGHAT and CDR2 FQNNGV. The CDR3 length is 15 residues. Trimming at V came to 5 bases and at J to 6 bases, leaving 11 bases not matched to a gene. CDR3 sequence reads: CASSPAPGQGGEQYF. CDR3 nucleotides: TGTGCCAGCAGCCCTGCTCCGGGACAGGGAGGCGAGCAGTACTTC.

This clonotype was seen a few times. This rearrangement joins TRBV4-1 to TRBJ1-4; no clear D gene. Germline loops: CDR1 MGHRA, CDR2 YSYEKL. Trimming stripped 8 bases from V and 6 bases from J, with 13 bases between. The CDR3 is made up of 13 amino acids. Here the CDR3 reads CASAGLLDEKLFF. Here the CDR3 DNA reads TGCGCCAGCGCGGGCCTCTTGGATGAAAAACTGTTTTTT.

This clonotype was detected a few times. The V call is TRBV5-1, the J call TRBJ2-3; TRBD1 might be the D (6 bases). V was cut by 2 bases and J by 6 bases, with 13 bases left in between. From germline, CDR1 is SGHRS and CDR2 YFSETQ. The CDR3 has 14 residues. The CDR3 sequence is CASSLDRPKDTQYF. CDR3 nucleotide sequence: TGCGCCAGCAGCTTAGACAGGCCGAAGGATACGCAGTATTTT.

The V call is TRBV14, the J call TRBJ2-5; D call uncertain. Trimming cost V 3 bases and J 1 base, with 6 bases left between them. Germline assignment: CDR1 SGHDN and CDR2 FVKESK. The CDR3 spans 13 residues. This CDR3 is CASSHLGQETQYF. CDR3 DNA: TGTGCCAGCAGCCATTTGGGCCAAGAGACCCAGTACTTC.

CDR3 region: CASGGQHYGYTF. CDR3 nucleotides: TGTGCCAGCGGAGGACAGCACTATGGCTACACCTTC. This chain links TRBV6-5 with TRBJ1-2; TRBD1 is a possible D gene (6 bases). The V gene's germline CDR1 is MNHEY and CDR2 SVGAGI. This CDR3 spans 12 amino acids. The V and J ends lost 8 bases and 3 bases respectively, with 10 bases between them.

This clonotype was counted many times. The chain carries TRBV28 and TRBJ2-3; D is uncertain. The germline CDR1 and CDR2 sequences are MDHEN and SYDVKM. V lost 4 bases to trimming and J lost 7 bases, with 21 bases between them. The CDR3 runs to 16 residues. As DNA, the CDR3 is TGTGCCAGCAGTTCACCGATCCAGCGCGGCTCGTATACGCAGTATTTT. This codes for CASSSPIQRGSYTQYF.

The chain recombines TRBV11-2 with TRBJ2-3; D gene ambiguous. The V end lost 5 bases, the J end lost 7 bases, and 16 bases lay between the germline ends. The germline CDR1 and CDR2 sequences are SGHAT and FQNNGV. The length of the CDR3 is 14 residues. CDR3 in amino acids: CASSRNREVNTQYF. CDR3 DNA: TGTGCCAGCAGCAGAAACAGAGAAGTAAATACGCAGTATTTT. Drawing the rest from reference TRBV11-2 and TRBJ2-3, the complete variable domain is EAGVAQSPRYKIIEKRQSVAFWCNPISGHATLYWYQQILGQGPKLLIQFQNNGVVDDSQLPKDRFSAERLKGVDSTLKIQPAKLEDSAVYLCASSRNREVNTQYFGPGTRLTVL.

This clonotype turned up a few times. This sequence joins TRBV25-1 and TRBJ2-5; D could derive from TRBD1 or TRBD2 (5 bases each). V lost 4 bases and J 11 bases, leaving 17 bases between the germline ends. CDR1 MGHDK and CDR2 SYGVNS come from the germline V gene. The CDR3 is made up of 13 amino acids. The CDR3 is CASSGFRDGEQYF. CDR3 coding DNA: TGTGCCAGCAGTGGGTTCAGGGATGGGGAGCAGTACTTC. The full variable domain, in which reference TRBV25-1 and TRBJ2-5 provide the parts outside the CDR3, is EADIYQTPRYLVIGTGKKITLECSQTMGHDKMYWYQQDPGMELHLIHYSYGVNSTEKGDLSSESTVSRIRTEHFPLTLESARPSHTSQYLCASSGFRDGEQYFGPGTRLLVL.

For the CDR3, the DNA is TGTGCCACCAGCAGAGAAGGCAGCTCCTACGAGCAGTACTTC. Translated: CATSREGSSYEQYF. V and J are TRBV15 and TRBJ2-7, with D uncertain. Trimming took 0 bases from V and 0 from J, leaving 6 bases between them. CDR3 size: 14 residues. The V gene's germline CDR1 is LNHNV and CDR2 YYDKDF (reference sequence).

CDR3: CASSVEDSSVGGEQYF. The CDR3 DNA reads as TGTGCCAGCAGTGTCGAGGACAGTTCGGTCGGGGGCGAGCAGTACTTC. V gene TRBV2 combines with J gene TRBJ2-7; TRBD1 or TRBD2 may be the D gene (6 bases each). Trimming cost V 4 bases and J 6 bases, with 22 bases left between them. CDR3 length: 16 residues. The V gene's germline CDR1 is SNHLY and CDR2 FYNNEI.

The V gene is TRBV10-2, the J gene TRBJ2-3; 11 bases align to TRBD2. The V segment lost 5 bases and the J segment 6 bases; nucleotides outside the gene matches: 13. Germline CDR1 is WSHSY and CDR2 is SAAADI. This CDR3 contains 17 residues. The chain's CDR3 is CASSQTSGTLIGDTQYF. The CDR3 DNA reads TGCGCCAGCAGTCAGACTAGCGGGACACTCATCGGGGATACGCAGTATTTT.

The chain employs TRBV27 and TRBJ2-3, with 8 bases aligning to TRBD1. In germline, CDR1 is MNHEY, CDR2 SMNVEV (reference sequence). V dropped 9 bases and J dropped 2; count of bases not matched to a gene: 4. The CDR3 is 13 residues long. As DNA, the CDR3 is TGTGCCAGTGGGACAGGACTCACAGATACGCAGTATTTT. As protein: CASGTGLTDTQYF.

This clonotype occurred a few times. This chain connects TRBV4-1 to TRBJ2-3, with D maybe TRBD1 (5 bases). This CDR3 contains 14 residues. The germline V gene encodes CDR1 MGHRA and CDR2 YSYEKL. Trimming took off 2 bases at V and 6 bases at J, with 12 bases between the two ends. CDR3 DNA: TGCGCCAGCAGCCAAAGGGGAACCGGGGATACGCAGTATTTT. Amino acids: CASSQRGTGDTQYF.

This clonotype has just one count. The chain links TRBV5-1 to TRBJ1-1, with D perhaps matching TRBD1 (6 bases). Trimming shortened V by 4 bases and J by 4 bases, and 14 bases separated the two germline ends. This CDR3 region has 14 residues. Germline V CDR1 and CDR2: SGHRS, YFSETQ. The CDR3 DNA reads TGCGCCAGCAGCGGCTACAGGGTTGGCACTGAAGCTTTCTTT. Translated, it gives CASSGYRVGTEAFF.

The CDR3 DNA sequence: TGTGCCACCAGCAGAGTGAGAGGGGTAGAGACCCAGTACTTC. Amino acid sequence: CATSRVRGVETQYF. V gene TRBV15 combines with J gene TRBJ2-5; tentatively, D is TRBD1 or TRBD2 (5 bases each). This CDR3 contains 14 residues. The ends were cut back, 1 base at V and 4 bases at J, with 10 bases in the middle. Germline CDR1 and CDR2: LNHNV and YYDKDF (reference sequence).